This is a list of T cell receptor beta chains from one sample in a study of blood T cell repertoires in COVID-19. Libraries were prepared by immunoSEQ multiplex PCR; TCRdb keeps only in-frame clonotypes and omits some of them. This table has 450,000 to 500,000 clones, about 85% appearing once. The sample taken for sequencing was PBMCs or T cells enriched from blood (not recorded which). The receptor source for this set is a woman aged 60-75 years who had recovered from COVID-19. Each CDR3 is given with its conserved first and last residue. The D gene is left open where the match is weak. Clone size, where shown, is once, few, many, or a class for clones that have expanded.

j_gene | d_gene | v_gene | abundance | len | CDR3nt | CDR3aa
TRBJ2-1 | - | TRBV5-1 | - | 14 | TGCGCCAGCAGCCCGAGCGCCGCTAGCGACGAGCAGTTCTTC | CASSPSAASDEQFF
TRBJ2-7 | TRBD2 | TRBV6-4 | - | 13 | TGTGCCAGCAGTGACCCGGGGGGAGAGGAGCAGTACTTC | CASSDPGGEEQYF
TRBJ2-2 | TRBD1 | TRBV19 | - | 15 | TGTGCCAGTACTCCCGGGACAGGGTGGACCGGGGAGCTGTTTTTT | CASTPGTGWTGELFF
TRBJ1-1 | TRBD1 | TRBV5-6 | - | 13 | TGTGCCAGCAGCTTGGCCACAGGGGGTGAAGCTTTCTTT | CASSLATGGEAFF
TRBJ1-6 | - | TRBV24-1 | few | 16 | TGTGCCACCAGTGACGGACGGGGAGGCTATAATTCACCCCTCCACTTT | CATSDGRGGYNSPLHF
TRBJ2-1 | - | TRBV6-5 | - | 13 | TGTGCCAGCAGGCTAAAGATCTACAATGAGCAGTTCTTC | CASRLKIYNEQFF
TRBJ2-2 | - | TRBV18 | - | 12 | TGTGCCAGCTCACCTACTTCCGGGGAGCTGTTTTTT | CASSPTSGELFF
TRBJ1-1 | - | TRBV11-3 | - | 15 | TGTGCCAGCAGCCTACTGGACAAGTTGAACACTGAAGCTTTCTTT | CASSLLDKLNTEAFF
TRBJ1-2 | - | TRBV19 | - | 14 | TGTGCCAGTAGTATTAGGAGGGCTCCGTATGGCTACACCTTC | CASSIRRAPYGYTF
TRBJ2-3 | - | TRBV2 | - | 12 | TGTGCCAGCAGTGGGACATGGGATACGCAGTATTTT | CASSGTWDTQYF
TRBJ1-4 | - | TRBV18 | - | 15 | TGTGCCAGCTCACTACAACAGGGAACTAATGAAAAACTGTTTTTT | CASSLQQGTNEKLFF
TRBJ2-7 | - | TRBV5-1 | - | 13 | TGCGCCAGCAGCTTGGAGCTAGCGAGGGAGCAGTACTTC | CASSLELAREQYF
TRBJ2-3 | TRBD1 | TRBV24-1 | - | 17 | TGTGCCACCAGTGACCACGGACAGGGGGTTTGGGCAGATACGCAGTATTTT | CATSDHGQGVWADTQYF
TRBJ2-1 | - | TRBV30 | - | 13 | TGTGCCTGGAGTGCGGGTTCCAACAATGAGCAGTTCTTC | CAWSAGSNNEQFF
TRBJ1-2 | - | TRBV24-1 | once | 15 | TGTGCCACCAGTGTCCCGTCGGACACCAACTATGGCTACACCTTC | CATSVPSDTNYGYTF
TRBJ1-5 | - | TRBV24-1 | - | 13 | TGTGCCACCAGTGATTTCTCCGATCAGCCCCAGCATTTT | CATSDFSDQPQHF
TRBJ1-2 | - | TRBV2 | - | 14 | TGTGCCAGCACCAAGGACGGTCTAGGAGGGGGCTACACCTTC | CASTKDGLGGGYTF
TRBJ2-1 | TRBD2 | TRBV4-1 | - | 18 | TGCGCCAGCAGCCAAGACAAGTTTGGGCTAGCGGGGGGCAATGAGCAGTTCTTC | CASSQDKFGLAGGNEQFF
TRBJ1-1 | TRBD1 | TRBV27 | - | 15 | TGTGCCAGCAGTTCCCCGGGACAGGGCCGCTTTGAAGCTTTCTTT | CASSSPGQGRFEAFF
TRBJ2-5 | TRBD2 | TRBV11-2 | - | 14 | TGTGCCAGCAGCCCCGGGACTAGGAAAGAGACCCAGTACTTC | CASSPGTRKETQYF
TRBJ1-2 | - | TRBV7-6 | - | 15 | TGTGCCAGCAGCCCCCTAGACAGTTCTAACTATGGCTACACCTTC | CASSPLDSSNYGYTF
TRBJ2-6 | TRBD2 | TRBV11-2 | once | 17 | TGTGCCAGCAGCCCCAGCGGGGGGAACTCTGGGGCCAACGTCCTGACTTTC | CASSPSGGNSGANVLTF
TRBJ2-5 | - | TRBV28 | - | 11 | TGTGCCAGCAAAGCCCGAGAGACCCAGTACTTC | CASKARETQYF
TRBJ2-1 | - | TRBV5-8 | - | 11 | TGTGCCAGCAGCTTTGGACTATTGCAGTTCTTC | CASSFGLLQFF
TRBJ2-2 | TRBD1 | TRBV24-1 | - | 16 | TGTGCCACCGAGGGTTATACAGGGGCGAACACCGGGGAGCTGTTTTTT | CATEGYTGANTGELFF
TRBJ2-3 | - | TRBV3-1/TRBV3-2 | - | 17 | TGTGCCAGCAGCCAAGATCGTGGCGGCCCGGGGAGGGATACGCAGTATTTT | CASSQDRGGPGRDTQYF
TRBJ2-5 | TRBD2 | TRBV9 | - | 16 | TGTGCCAGCAGGAATATACTAGCGGGGGACAAGGAGACCCAGTACTTC | CASRNILAGDKETQYF
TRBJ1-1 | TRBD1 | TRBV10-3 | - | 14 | TGTGCCATCAGTGGAGGGACAGAGAACGGTGGAGCTTTCTTT | CAISGGTENGGAFF
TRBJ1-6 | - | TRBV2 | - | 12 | TGTGCCAGCAGGCGGGGGAATTCACCCCTCCACTTT | CASRRGNSPLHF
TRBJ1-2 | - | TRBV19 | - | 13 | TGTGCCAGTAGTATAAATCGGGGCTATGGCTACACCTTC | CASSINRGYGYTF
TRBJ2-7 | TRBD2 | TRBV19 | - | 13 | TGTGCCAGTAGCCCCGGGAGGACCTACGAGCAGTACTTC | CASSPGRTYEQYF
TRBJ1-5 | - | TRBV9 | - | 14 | TGTGCCAGCAGCGTAGATTATAGCAATCAGCCCCAGCATTTT | CASSVDYSNQPQHF
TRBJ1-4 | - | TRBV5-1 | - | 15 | TGCGCCAGCAGCTTGTATCAGGGGCCAAATGAAAAACTGTTTTTT | CASSLYQGPNEKLFF
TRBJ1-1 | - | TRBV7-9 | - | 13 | TGTGCCAGCAGCTTAGCCGGGACACCTGAAGCTTTCTTT | CASSLAGTPEAFF
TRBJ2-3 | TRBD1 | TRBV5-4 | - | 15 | TGTGCCAGCAGCCCGGACAGGGGTAACACAGATACGCAGTATTTT | CASSPDRGNTDTQYF
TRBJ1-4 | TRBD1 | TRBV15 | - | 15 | TGTGCCACCAGCAGAGAAGGGGGCATAGGAGAAAAACTGTTTTTT | CATSREGGIGEKLFF
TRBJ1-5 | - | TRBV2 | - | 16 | TGTGCCAGCAGTGCCTCCGGGGGGTCGGGCAATCAGCCCCAGCATTTT | CASSASGGSGNQPQHF
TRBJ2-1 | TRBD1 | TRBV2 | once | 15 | TGTGCCAGCAGACAATCTCGACAGGGATCAAATGAGCAGTTCTTC | CASRQSRQGSNEQFF
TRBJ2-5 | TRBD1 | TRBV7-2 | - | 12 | TGTGCCAGCAGGGGACAGGGGGGGACCCAGTACTTC | CASRGQGGTQYF
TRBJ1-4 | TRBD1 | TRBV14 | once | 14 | TGTGCCAGCAGCCGGGGACAGTCGTATGAAAAACTGTTTTTT | CASSRGQSYEKLFF
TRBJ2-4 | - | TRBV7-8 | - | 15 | TGTGCCAGCAGCTTAGCCCGGTCCACAGGAAACATTCAGTACTTC | CASSLARSTGNIQYF
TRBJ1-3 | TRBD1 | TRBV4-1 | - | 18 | TGCGCCAGCAGCCTCACATTTGGGACAGCTCACTCTGGAAACACCATATATTTT | CASSLTFGTAHSGNTIYF
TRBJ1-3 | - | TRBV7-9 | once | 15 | TGTGCCAGCAGCCTACAGGATTCCTCTGGAAACACCATATATTTT | CASSLQDSSGNTIYF
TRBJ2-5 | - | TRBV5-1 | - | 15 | TGCGCCAGCAGCCGCAAGACGTCCCAGGAAGAGACCCAGTACTTC | CASSRKTSQEETQYF
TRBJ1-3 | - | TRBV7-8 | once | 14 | TGTGCCAGCAGCTTCGGGACGGGGGGCGACACCATATATTTT | CASSFGTGGDTIYF
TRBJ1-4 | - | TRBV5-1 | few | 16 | TGCGCCAGCAGCTCGACAGGCGGCAGGACTAATGAAAAACTGTTTTTT | CASSSTGGRTNEKLFF
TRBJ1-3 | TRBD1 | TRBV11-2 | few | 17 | TGTGCCAGCGCTATCCACGGACAGGGTTCCTCTGGAAACACCATATATTTT | CASAIHGQGSSGNTIYF
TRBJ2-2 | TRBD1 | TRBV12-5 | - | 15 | TGTGCTAGTGGTTCGGACAGGGGTTGGACCGGGGAGCTGTTTTTT | CASGSDRGWTGELFF
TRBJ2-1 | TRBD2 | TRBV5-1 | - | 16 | TGCGCCAGCAGCTCCCGGGGAGCGGGGGTTCCAAATGAGCAGTTCTTC | CASSSRGAGVPNEQFF
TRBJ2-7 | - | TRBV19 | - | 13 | TGTGCCAGTATGGGGACTGCTACCTACGAGCAGTACTTC | CASMGTATYEQYF
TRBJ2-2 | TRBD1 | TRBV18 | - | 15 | TGTGCCAGCTCGCAGGGACAGTCGAACACCGGGGAGCTGTTTTTT | CASSQGQSNTGELFF
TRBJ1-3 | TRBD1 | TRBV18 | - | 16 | TGTGCCAGCTCACCACGCGTCGACAGGGCTGGAAACACCATATATTTT | CASSPRVDRAGNTIYF
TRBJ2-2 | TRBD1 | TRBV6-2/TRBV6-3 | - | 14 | TGTGCCAGCAGTACGGACAGGGGAACCGGGGAGCTGTTTTTT | CASSTDRGTGELFF
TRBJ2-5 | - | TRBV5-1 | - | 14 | TGCGCCAGCAGCTTTTTAGGGGCAGGGGAGACCCAGTACTTC | CASSFLGAGETQYF
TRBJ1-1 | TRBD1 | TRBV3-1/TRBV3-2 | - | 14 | TGTGCCAGCAGCCAAGGGGGACAGCGCACTGAAGCTTTCTTT | CASSQGGQRTEAFF
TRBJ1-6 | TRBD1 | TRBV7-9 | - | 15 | TGTGCCAGCAGCCCTCGACAGGGGGGGAATTCACCCCTCCACTTT | CASSPRQGGNSPLHF
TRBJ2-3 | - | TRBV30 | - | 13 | TGTGCCTGGAGAATCGGGGCCGGAGGGGCGCAGTATTTT | CAWRIGAGGAQYF
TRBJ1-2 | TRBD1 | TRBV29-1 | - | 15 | TGCAGCGTTGAAGATAGGGACAGGATACCCTATGGCTACACCTTC | CSVEDRDRIPYGYTF
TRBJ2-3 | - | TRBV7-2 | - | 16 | TGTGCCAGCAGCTTAGTTGGATCAGGGGTCACAGATACGCAGTATTTT | CASSLVGSGVTDTQYF
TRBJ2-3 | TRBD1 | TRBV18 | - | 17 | TGTGCCAGCTCACCTTTTACACCGGGACAGGGGACTGATACGCAGTATTTT | CASSPFTPGQGTDTQYF